The sequence of this T cell receptor (beta chain) was determined in a study of T cells in localized non-small cell lung cancer (dated by TCRdb to about 2020). At the level of the whole study: The study analyzed T cell repertoires of roughly 220 early-stage NSCLC patients, comparing tumors and uninvolved tumor-adjacent lungs. The cohort comprised roughly 230 treatment-naïve NSCLC patients with resected, localized lung tumors. Of the NSCLC patients, fewer than 150 were male and approximately 110 were female, and the mean age was about 69 years.

The immunoSEQ Assay was used to sequence TCR beta CDR3 regions from DNA. The authors' analysis ran thus. T cell density was computed as TCR beta template counts normalized to usable DNA estimated by amplifying housekeeping genes. Using the preseqR package, richness was estimated by extrapolating to 120,000 templates for tissue samples and 400,000 templates for PBMC samples. Clonality was defined as one minus Pielou's evenness. Differential abundance testing on productive amino-acid clonotypes, with a minimum total count of 5 and an alpha of 0.1, was used to identify tissue-enriched TCRs. The Jaccard Index and the Morisita Overlap Index were used to measure repertoire overlap between compartments. GLIPH grouped TCR beta CDR3s together with public tetramer-defined viral CDR3s, and a viral motif had to include at least three viral sequences and show V-gene enrichment. TCRdb took this table from immuneACCESS and kept in-frame rearrangements with V and J called. Such tables lack part of the clones; where checked against another copy, unresolved V genes explain under half of the gap, and the rest is unexplained. Clone size and V and J calls were adopted from that table, with D and trimming inferred from the DNA. The sample table lists tens of thousands of clones, more than 90% of them with a count of one. Jointly, the top ten make up more than 5.5% of the sample.

At diagnosis, tumor, uninvolved tumor-adjacent lung and peripheral blood were collected and then preserved as a mix of FFPE and fresh-frozen material. Blood samples were analyzed as peripheral blood mononuclear cells for TCR repertoire profiling. Results the study describes overall, beyond this receptor: A median of around 50 of the top 100 tumor clones were detected in paired uninvolved adjacent lung, and approximately 28 of these tumor clones were also found among the top 100 clones of the paired uninvolved adjacent lung. Because the study design was exploratory, TCR variables were selected using unadjusted p-values without false-discovery rate correction. Higher blood T cell density associated with longer overall survival, while higher adjacent-lung clonality associated with shorter survival. Because multi-region sequencing of the tumors was not done, intratumor heterogeneity could not be ruled out. Uninvolved tumor-adjacent lung showed the highest T cell clonality, higher than tumor, which suggests more focused antigenic responses in the uninvolved tumor-adjacent lung.

The germline V gene (reference sequence) gives CDR1 as SGHNT and CDR2 as YYREEE. V is cut back by 5 bases and J by 5 bases, with 11 bases in the junction unmatched. There are 15 amino acids in the CDR3, from cysteine to phenylalanine inclusive. The sequence is cut down to CDR3 DNA, 45 bases in frame from base 1. This clone was picked up one time. Its antigen specificity is not known. Base quality data are lacking; no much larger clone is found one base away. The material sequenced was peripheral blood, taken before any cancer treatment. The V gene is TRBV5-4 and the J gene is TRBJ2-5; the central 8 bases match TRBD1. The origin of this receptor is a female donor aged 60 or older with stage I lung adenocarcinoma. CDR3 reads: CASSSRTGLGETQYF. The nucleotide sequence reads TGTGCCAGCAGTTCCCGGACAGGGTTGGGGGAGACCCAGTACTTC.